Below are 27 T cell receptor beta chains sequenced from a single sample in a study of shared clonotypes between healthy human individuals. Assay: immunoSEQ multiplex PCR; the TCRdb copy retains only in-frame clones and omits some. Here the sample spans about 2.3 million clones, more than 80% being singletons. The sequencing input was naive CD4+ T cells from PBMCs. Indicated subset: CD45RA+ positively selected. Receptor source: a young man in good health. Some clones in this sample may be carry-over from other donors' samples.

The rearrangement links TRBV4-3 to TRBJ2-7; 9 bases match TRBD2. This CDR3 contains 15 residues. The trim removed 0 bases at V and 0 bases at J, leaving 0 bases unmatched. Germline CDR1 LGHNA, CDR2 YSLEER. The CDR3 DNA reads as TGCGCCAGCAGCCAAGAGCGGGGGGGCTCCTACGAGCAGTACTTC. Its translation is CASSQERGGSYEQYF.

The DNA for the CDR3 is TGCGCCAGCAGAAATAGTGACAGGGGTACGCTGGACATTCAGTACTTC. It translates to CASRNSDRGTLDIQYF. The genes are TRBV5-1 and TRBJ2-4; TRBD1 matches 8 bases. Germline-derived CDR1 and CDR2 are SGHRS and YFSETQ. J lost 8 bases, V lost 5 bases, and 15 bases had no gene match. The CDR3 has 16 amino acids.

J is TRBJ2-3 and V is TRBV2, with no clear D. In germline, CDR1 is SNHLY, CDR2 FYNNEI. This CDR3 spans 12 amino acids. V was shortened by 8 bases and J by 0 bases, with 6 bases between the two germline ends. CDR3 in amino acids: CASGNSTDTQYF. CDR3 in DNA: TGTGCCAGCGGGAACAGCACAGATACGCAGTATTTT. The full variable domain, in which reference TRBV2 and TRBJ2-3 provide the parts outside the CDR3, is EPEVTQTPSHQVTQMGQEVILRCVPISNHLYFYWYRQILGQKVEFLVSFYNNEISEKSEIFDDQFSVERPDGSNFTLKIRSTKLEDSAMYFCASGNSTDTQYFGPGTRLTVL.

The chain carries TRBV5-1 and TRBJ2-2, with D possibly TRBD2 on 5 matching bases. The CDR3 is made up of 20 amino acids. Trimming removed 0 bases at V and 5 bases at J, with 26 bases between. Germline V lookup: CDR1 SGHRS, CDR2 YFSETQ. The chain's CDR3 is CASSLASGGKPIGETGELFF. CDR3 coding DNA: TGCGCCAGCAGCTTGGCCAGTGGAGGAAAACCCATCGGAGAAACCGGGGAGCTGTTTTTT.

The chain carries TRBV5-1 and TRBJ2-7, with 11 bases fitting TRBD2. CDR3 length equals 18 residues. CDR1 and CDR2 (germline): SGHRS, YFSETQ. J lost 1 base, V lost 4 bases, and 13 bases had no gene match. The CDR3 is CASSPGGLAAKRSYEQYF. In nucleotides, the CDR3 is TGCGCCAGCAGCCCTGGGGGACTAGCGGCAAAAAGGTCCTACGAGCAGTACTTC.

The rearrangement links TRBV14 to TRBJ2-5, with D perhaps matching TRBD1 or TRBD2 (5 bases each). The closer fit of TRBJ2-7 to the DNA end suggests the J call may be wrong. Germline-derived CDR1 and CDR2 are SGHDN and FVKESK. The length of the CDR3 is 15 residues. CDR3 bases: TGTGCCAGCAGCGGGCGGTGGGCAGGGACGCACGAGCAGTACTTC. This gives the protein CASSGRWAGTHEQYF.

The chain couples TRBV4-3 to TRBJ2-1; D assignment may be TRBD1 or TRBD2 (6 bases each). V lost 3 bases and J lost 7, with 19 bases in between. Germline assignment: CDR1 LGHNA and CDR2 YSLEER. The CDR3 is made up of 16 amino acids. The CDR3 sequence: CASSQGRGRDGNEQFF. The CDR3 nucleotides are TGCGCCAGCAGCCAGGGCCGGGGGCGGGATGGGAATGAGCAGTTCTTC.

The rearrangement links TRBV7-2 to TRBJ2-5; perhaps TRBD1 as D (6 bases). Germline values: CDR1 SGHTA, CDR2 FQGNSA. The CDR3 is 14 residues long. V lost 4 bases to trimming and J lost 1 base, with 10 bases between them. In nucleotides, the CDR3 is TGTGCCAGCAGCTCCCAGACAGGCCAAGAGACCCAGTACTTC. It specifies CASSSQTGQETQYF. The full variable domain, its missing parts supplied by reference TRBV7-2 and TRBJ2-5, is GAGVSQSPSNKVTEKGKDVELRCDPISGHTALYWYRQSLGQGLEFLIYFQGNSAPDKSGLPSDRFSAERTGGSVSTLTIQRTQQEDSAVYLCASSSQTGQETQYFGPGTRLLVL.

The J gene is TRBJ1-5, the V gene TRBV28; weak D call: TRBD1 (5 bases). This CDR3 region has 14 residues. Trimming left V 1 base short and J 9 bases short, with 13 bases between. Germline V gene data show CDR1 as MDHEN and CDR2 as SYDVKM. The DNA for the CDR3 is TGTGCCAGCAGTTTATCGCCGGGGAGGGGGCCCCAGCATTTT. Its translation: CASSLSPGRGPQHF.

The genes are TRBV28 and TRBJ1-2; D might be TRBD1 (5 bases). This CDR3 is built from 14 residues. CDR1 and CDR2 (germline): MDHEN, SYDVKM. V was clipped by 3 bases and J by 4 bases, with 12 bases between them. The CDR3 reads CASSFGLGTYGYTF. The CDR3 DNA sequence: TGTGCCAGCAGTTTTGGGTTGGGGACCTATGGCTACACCTTC.

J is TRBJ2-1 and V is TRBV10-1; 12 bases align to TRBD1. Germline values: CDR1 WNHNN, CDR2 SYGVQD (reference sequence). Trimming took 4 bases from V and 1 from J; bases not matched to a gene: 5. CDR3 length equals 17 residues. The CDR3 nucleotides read TGCGCCAGCAGTGTGGGGGACAGGGGGCTTTCCTACAATGAGCAGTTCTTC. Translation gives CASSVGDRGLSYNEQFF.

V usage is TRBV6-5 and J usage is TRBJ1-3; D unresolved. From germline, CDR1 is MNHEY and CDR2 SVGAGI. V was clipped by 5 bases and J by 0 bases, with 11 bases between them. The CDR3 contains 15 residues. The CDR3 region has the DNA TGTGCCAGCAGTACTGGACGGGTCTCTGGAAACACCATATATTTT. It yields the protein CASSTGRVSGNTIYF.

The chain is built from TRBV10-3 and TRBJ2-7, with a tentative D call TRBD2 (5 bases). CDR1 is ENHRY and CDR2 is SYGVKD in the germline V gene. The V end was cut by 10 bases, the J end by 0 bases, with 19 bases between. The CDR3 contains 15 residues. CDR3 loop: CATLGSMQASYEQYF. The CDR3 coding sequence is TGTGCCACCCTAGGGAGCATGCAGGCCTCCTACGAGCAGTACTTC.

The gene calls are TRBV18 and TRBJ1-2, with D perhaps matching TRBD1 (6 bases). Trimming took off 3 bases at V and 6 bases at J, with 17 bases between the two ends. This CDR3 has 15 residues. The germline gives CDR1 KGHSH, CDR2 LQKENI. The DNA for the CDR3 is TGTGCCAGCTCACCCTTAATGAGACAGGTGGATGGCTACACCTTC. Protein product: CASSPLMRQVDGYTF.

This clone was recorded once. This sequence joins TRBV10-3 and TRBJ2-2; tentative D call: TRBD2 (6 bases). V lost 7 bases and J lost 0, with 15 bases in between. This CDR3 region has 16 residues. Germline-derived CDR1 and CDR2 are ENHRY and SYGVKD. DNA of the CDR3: TGTGCCATCAATGTGGCGGGACTCTCGAACACCGGGGAGCTGTTTTTT. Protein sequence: CAINVAGLSNTGELFF.

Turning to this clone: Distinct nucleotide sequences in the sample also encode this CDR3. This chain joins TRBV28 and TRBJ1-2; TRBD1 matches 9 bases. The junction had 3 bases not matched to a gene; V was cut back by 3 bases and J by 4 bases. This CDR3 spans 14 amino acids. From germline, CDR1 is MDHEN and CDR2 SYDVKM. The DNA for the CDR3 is TGTGCCAGCAGTTTGGGACAGGGCTTCTATGGCTACACCTTC. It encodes CASSLGQGFYGYTF.

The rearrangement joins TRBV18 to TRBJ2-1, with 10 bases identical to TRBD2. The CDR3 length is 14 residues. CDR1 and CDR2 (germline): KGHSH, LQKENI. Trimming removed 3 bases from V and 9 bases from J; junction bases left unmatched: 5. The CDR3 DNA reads TGTGCCAGCTCACCTCTAGCGGGAGCTTTTGAGCAGTTCTTC. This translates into CASSPLAGAFEQFF.

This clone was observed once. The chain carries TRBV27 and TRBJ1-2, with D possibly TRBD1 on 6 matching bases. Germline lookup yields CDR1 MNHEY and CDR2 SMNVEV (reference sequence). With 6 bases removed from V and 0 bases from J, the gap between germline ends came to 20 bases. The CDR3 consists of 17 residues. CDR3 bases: TGTGCCAGCAGCCCAGGCCGGGGGGGCCCCACTAACTATGGCTACACCTTC. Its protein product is CASSPGRGGPTNYGYTF.

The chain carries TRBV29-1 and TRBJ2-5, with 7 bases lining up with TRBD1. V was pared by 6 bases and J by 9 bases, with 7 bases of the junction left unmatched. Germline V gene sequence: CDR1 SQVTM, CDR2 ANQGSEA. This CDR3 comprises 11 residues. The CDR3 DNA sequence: TGCAGCGTCGGCCTACAGGGGTCCCAGTACTTC. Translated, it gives CSVGLQGSQYF. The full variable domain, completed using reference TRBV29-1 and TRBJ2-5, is SAVISQKPSRDICQRGTSLTIQCQVDSQVTMMFWYRQQPGQSLTLIATANQGSEATYESGFVIDKFPISRPNLTFSTLTVSNMSPEDSSIYLCSVGLQGSQYFGPGTRLLVL.

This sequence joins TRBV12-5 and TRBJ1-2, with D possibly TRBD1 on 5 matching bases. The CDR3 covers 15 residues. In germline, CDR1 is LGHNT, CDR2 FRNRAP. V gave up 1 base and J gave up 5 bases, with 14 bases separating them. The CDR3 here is CASGLEPSGGYGYTF. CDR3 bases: TGTGCTAGTGGTTTGGAACCCAGTGGGGGGTATGGCTACACCTTC. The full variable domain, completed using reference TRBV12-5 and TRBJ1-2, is DARVTQTPRHKVTEMGQEVTMRCQPILGHNTVFWYRQTMMQGLELLAYFRNRAPLDDSGMPKDRFSAEMPDATLATLKIQPSEPRDSAVYFCASGLEPSGGYGYTFGSGTRLTVV.

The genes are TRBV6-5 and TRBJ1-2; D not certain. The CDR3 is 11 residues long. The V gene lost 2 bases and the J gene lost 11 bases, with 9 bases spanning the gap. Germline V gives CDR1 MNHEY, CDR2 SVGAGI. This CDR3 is CASSYEHFYTF. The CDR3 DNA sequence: TGTGCCAGCAGTTACGAGCATTTTTACACCTTC.

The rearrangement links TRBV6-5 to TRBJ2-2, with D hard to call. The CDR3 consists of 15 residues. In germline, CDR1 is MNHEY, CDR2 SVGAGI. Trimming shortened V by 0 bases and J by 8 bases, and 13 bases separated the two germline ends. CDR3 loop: CASSYSMSAVGELFF. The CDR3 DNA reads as TGTGCCAGCAGTTACTCGATGAGTGCGGTAGGGGAGCTGTTTTTT.

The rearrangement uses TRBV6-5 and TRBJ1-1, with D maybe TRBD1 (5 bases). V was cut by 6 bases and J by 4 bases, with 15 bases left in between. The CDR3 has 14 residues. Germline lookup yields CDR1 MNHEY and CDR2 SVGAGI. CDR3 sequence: CASSSPGLGTEAFF. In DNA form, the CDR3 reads TGTGCCAGCAGCTCCCCGGGGCTGGGCACTGAAGCTTTCTTT.

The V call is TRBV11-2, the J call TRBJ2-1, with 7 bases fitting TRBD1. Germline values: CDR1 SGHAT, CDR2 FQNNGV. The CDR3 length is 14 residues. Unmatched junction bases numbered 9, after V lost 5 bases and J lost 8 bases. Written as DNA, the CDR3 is TGTGCCAGCAGCCGCGAGAGGGGGCGCGATGAGCAGTTCTTC. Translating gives CASSRERGRDEQFF.

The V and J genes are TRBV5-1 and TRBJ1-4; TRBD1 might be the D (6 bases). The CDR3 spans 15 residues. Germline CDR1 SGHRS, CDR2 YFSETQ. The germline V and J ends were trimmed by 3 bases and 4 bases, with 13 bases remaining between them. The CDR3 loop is CASSSVQGYNEKLFF. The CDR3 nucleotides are TGCGCCAGCAGCTCGGTACAGGGTTATAATGAAAAACTGTTTTTT. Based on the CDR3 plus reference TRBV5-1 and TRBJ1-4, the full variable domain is KAGVTQTPRYLIKTRGQQVTLSCSPISGHRSVSWYQQTPGQGLQFLFEYFSETQRNKGNFPGRFSGRQFSNSRSEMNVSTLELGDSALYLCASSSVQGYNEKLFFGSGTQLSVL.

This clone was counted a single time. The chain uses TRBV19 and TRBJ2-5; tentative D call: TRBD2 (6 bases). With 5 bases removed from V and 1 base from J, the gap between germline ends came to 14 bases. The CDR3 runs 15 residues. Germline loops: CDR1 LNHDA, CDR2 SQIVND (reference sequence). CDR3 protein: CASSVSLAVQETQYF. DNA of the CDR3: TGTGCCAGTAGTGTTTCCTTAGCGGTCCAAGAGACCCAGTACTTC.

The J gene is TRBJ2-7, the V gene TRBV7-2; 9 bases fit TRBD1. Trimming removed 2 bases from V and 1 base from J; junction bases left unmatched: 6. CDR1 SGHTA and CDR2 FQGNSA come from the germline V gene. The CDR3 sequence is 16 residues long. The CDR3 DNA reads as TGTGCCAGCAGCTTATCCTTCGGGACAGGGTCCTACGAGCAGTACTTC. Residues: CASSLSFGTGSYEQYF.